The 8 T cell receptor beta chains in this list originate from one sample, sequenced in a study of control samples from healthy donors and cancer patients. Profiling relied on immunoSEQ multiplex PCR, and the TCRdb table lists in-frame clones only, not all of them. This table has over 150,000 clones, nearly 96% appearing once. Sample: blood. All receptors come from a woman in her 30s in good health.

The chain uses TRBV28 and TRBJ2-7, with a possible D match to TRBD2 (5 bases). V lost 2 bases and J lost 6, with 8 bases in between. CDR1 is MDHEN and CDR2 is SYDVKM in the germline V gene. The CDR3 consists of 12 residues. CDR3 nucleotide sequence: TGTGCCAGCAGTTTACTGGGAGCCGAGCAGTACTTC. This encodes CASSLLGAEQYF.

The J gene is TRBJ2-5, the V gene TRBV5-4; 11 nucleotides line up with TRBD1. This CDR3 is 15 amino acids long. From germline, CDR1 is SGHNT and CDR2 YYREEE (reference sequence). J gave up 5 bases and V 4 bases, and 7 bases lay outside the gene matches. CDR3 region: CASSAGQGVGETQYF. Written as DNA, the CDR3 is TGTGCCAGCAGCGCGGGACAGGGGGTGGGGGAGACCCAGTACTTC.

The V gene is TRBV4-1, the J gene TRBJ2-3; D not certain. V lost 0 bases, J lost 1 base, and 8 bases lay in between. Germline values: CDR1 MGHRA, CDR2 YSYEKL. This CDR3 comprises 15 residues. The CDR3 reads CASSQESGRTDTQYF. The CDR3 DNA follows: TGCGCCAGCAGCCAAGAGAGTGGTCGCACAGATACGCAGTATTTT.

In nucleotides, the CDR3 is TGTGCCAGCAGTGATGGACAGGGGGCCCACAATGAGCAGTTCTTC. Translating gives CASSDGQGAHNEQFF. The J gene is TRBJ2-1, the V gene TRBV6-4; the match to TRBD1 covers 11 bases. CDR3 length: 15 residues. V was pared by 3 bases and J by 5 bases, with 3 bases of the junction left unmatched. The germline gives CDR1 MRHNA, CDR2 SNTAGT.

V gene TRBV21-1 combines with J gene TRBJ1-5; the listed D gene, TRBD1, was not tested against the DNA. TRBV21-1 is shown as a pseudogene. This CDR3 has 17 residues. CDR3 DNA sequence: TGTGCCAGCAGCAAAGGAGGACAGCCGTATAGCAATCAGCCCCAGCATTTT. Amino acids: CASSKGGQPYSNQPQHF.

The chain uses TRBV7-2 and TRBJ2-5; D is possibly TRBD2 (5 bases). Germline V gene lookup returns CDR1 SGHTA and CDR2 FQGNSA. Trimming cost V 5 bases and J 5 bases, with 18 bases left between them. The CDR3 totals 15 residues. The CDR3 loop is CASSILAGLPETQYF. CDR3 nucleotides: TGTGCCAGCAGCATCCTCGCCGGACTGCCGGAGACCCAGTACTTC.

This chain links TRBV11-3 with TRBJ2-2; either TRBD1 or TRBD2 may supply D (5 bases each). V lost 5 bases, J lost 4 bases, and 17 bases lay in between. There are 16 residues in the CDR3. CDR1 is SGHNT and CDR2 is YENEEA in the germline V gene. The CDR3 sequence: CASSVGTARGTGELFF. Written as DNA, the CDR3 is TGTGCCAGCAGCGTTGGGACCGCACGGGGCACCGGGGAGCTGTTTTTT. The full variable domain, with the rest looked up from reference TRBV11-3 and TRBJ2-2, is EAGVVQSPRYKIIEKKQPVAFWCNPISGHNTLYWYLQNLGQGPELLIRYENEEAVDDSQLPKDRFSAERLKGVDSTLKIQPAELGDSAVYLCASSVGTARGTGELFFGEGSRLTVL.

The chain combines TRBV19 with TRBJ1-6, with D unresolved. Trimming removed 3 bases from V and 0 bases from J, with 9 bases in between. The CDR3 totals 16 residues. Per the germline V gene, CDR1 is LNHDA and CDR2 is SQIVND (reference sequence). CDR3 residues: CASSMQGGSYNSPLHF. For the CDR3, the DNA is TGTGCCAGTAGTATGCAAGGAGGCTCCTATAATTCACCCCTCCACTTT.